This TCR beta chain was found in a study of blood T cells in healthy people across ages. PCR was performed a second time for about 6 to 11 cycles using a sample-barcoded 5' primer and a J-beta primer mix. Every single cDNA molecule received a tag from a template-switch adaptor with 12 random nucleotides. One entry per CDR3 protein results from TCRdb running MiXCR on the 5' RACE reads. The sample has around 1.5 million distinct CDR3 sequences; around 36% are singletons. This clonotype was detected only a few times. Germline CDR1 reads SGHVS; CDR2 reads FQNEAQ. J was trimmed by 9 bases and V by 5 bases; bases with no gene match: 16. CDR3 length equals 17 residues. The study recruited healthy Caucasian donors from Russia who were aged roughly 6 to 100.

The sequence derives from a woman in her 30s in good health. This chain uses TRBV7-8 with TRBJ2-1; 10 positions match TRBD2. Sequenced material: blood. The CDR3 is CASSQNQRGGPRAEQFF. CDR3 sequence (DNA): TGTGCCAGCAGCCAAAATCAGCGGGGGGGCCCCAGGGCTGAGCAGTTCTTC. Full variable domain (missing parts from reference TRBV7-8 and TRBJ2-1): GAGVSQSPRYKVAKRGQDVALRCDPISGHVSLFWYQQALGQGPEFLTYFQNEAQLDKSGLPSDRFFAERPEGSVSTLKIQRTQQEDSAVYLCASSQNQRGGPRAEQFFGPGTRLTVL.